This is a list of T cell receptor beta chains from one sample in a study of neoadjuvant anti-PD-1 for oral cavity cancer. Only in-frame clones appear in the TCRdb table, and some are missing; sequencing was by immunoSEQ multiplex PCR. The sample has over 20,000 clones; about 27% are singletons. The sample in question was tumor tissue, obtained after nivolumab (anti-PD-1) treatment. The receptors come from a person between 35 and 79 years old with oral cavity squamous cell carcinoma. The CDR3 runs from the conserved cysteine through the conserved F or W. D genes are given only for firm matches. Expanded clones are given a class, and other clones once, few, many or no size at all.

j_call: TRBJ1-2; v_call: TRBV21-1; clone_size: .; d_call: .; cdr3_nt: TGTGCCAGCAGCAAGGCTAGTACTGTAGGTGGCTACACCTTC; cdr3_aa: CASSKASTVGGYTF
j_call: TRBJ2-1; v_call: TRBV23-1; clone_size: .; d_call: TRBD1; cdr3_nt: TGCGCCAGCAGTCAATCGGGACAGGCCTCCTACAATGAGCAGTTCTTC; cdr3_aa: CASSQSGQASYNEQFF
j_call: TRBJ2-7; v_call: TRBV6-5; clone_size: .; d_call: .; cdr3_nt: TGTGCCAGCAGTTACCAGGGCCTCCAGTACTTC; cdr3_aa: CASSYQGLQYF
j_call: TRBJ1-5; v_call: TRBV16; clone_size: medium-sized; d_call: .; cdr3_nt: TGTGCCAGCAGCCAATCGGGTGTCAATCAGCCCCAGCATTTT; cdr3_aa: CASSQSGVNQPQHF
j_call: TRBJ2-3; v_call: TRBV27; clone_size: .; d_call: .; cdr3_nt: TGTGCCAGCAGTTCCCCCCGGGATGGCACAGATACGCAGTATTTT; cdr3_aa: CASSSPRDGTDTQYF
j_call: TRBJ1-1; v_call: TRBV19; clone_size: few; d_call: TRBD1; cdr3_nt: TGTGCCAGTATCCAAAGGGACAGCCCCAACACTGAAGCTTTCTTT; cdr3_aa: CASIQRDSPNTEAFF
j_call: TRBJ2-7; v_call: TRBV7-3; clone_size: .; d_call: .; cdr3_nt: TGTGCCAGCAGCTTAGAGTCCGCAGGGGACGAGCAGTACTTC; cdr3_aa: CASSLESAGDEQYF
j_call: TRBJ1-1; v_call: TRBV28; clone_size: .; d_call: .; cdr3_nt: TGTGCCAGCACCGGACAATATGAGGAGGCTTTCTTT; cdr3_aa: CASTGQYEEAFF
j_call: TRBJ1-2; v_call: TRBV18; clone_size: few; d_call: TRBD1; cdr3_nt: TGTGCCAGCTCACCAAGGGGAGAGGGGGCCTATGGCTACACCTTC; cdr3_aa: CASSPRGEGAYGYTF
j_call: TRBJ2-3; v_call: TRBV28; clone_size: few; d_call: .; cdr3_nt: TGTGCCAGCAGTAAATCCCGGGCCTCTTGGGGTACGCAGTATTTT; cdr3_aa: CASSKSRASWGTQYF
j_call: TRBJ2-7; v_call: TRBV4-3; clone_size: few; d_call: .; cdr3_nt: TGCGCCAGCAGCCTGTTTCCCTACGAGCAGTACTTC; cdr3_aa: CASSLFPYEQYF
j_call: TRBJ1-6; v_call: TRBV27; clone_size: .; d_call: .; cdr3_nt: TGTGCCAGCAGTTACCTAGCGTTGTCACCCCTCCACTTT; cdr3_aa: CASSYLALSPLHF
j_call: TRBJ2-7; v_call: TRBV20-1; clone_size: .; d_call: .; cdr3_nt: TGCAGTGCTAGAGGTGTGTACGAGCAGTACTTC; cdr3_aa: CSARGVYEQYF
j_call: TRBJ2-5; v_call: TRBV27; clone_size: few; d_call: .; cdr3_nt: TGTGCCAGCAGTTTATCATGGGGGGAGACCCAGTACTTC; cdr3_aa: CASSLSWGETQYF
j_call: TRBJ2-3; v_call: TRBV11-2; clone_size: .; d_call: .; cdr3_nt: TGTGCCAGCAGCCGCTTGTCAGGGGGCGGGGGAACAGATACGCAGTATTTT; cdr3_aa: CASSRLSGGGGTDTQYF
j_call: TRBJ2-7; v_call: TRBV5-1; clone_size: .; d_call: TRBD1; cdr3_nt: TGCGCCAGCAGCTCCGGGACAGGGCCCTACGAGCAGTACTTC; cdr3_aa: CASSSGTGPYEQYF
j_call: TRBJ2-3; v_call: TRBV30; clone_size: .; d_call: .; cdr3_nt: TGTGCCTGGAGTGAGGCCGCTCTACGGGATACGCAGTATTTT; cdr3_aa: CAWSEAALRDTQYF
j_call: TRBJ1-1; v_call: TRBV7-3; clone_size: few; d_call: .; cdr3_nt: TGTGCCAGCAGCCCACACAAGAACACTGAAGCTTTCTTT; cdr3_aa: CASSPHKNTEAFF
j_call: TRBJ2-5; v_call: TRBV2; clone_size: .; d_call: TRBD2; cdr3_nt: TGTGCCAGCAGTGTCCGGCCTTTAGCGGGAGCAGGAGAGACCCAGTACTTC; cdr3_aa: CASSVRPLAGAGETQYF
j_call: TRBJ2-3; v_call: TRBV4-1; clone_size: .; d_call: .; cdr3_nt: TGCGCCAGCAGCCAAGAGGCACTAAGGGGCACAGATACGCAGTATTTT; cdr3_aa: CASSQEALRGTDTQYF
j_call: TRBJ2-7; v_call: TRBV29-1; clone_size: .; d_call: .; cdr3_nt: TGCAGCGTTGTGGCCTACGAGCAGTACTTC; cdr3_aa: CSVVAYEQYF
j_call: TRBJ2-7; v_call: TRBV5-6; clone_size: .; d_call: TRBD2; cdr3_nt: TGTGCCAGCAGCAAGTTGGGACTAGCGGGGGACTACGAGCAGTACTTC; cdr3_aa: CASSKLGLAGDYEQYF
j_call: TRBJ2-6; v_call: TRBV11-2; clone_size: .; d_call: .; cdr3_nt: TGTGCCAGCAGCTCCCTTGGTGCCGGGGCCAACGTCCTGACTTTC; cdr3_aa: CASSSLGAGANVLTF
j_call: TRBJ2-1; v_call: TRBV30; clone_size: .; d_call: TRBD1; cdr3_nt: TGTGCCTGGAGTAGGGACAGGGGAATTTTTGAGCAGTTCTTC; cdr3_aa: CAWSRDRGIFEQFF
j_call: TRBJ1-4; v_call: TRBV30; clone_size: .; d_call: .; cdr3_nt: TGTGCCTGGAGTGGGCTGGGACTCAAGTGGGAGAAACTGTTTTTT; cdr3_aa: CAWSGLGLKWEKLFF
j_call: TRBJ1-1; v_call: TRBV20-1; clone_size: many; d_call: .; cdr3_nt: TGCAGTGCGCTTGCGAACACTGAAGCTTTCTTT; cdr3_aa: CSALANTEAFF
j_call: TRBJ2-5; v_call: TRBV5-1; clone_size: .; d_call: .; cdr3_nt: TGCGCCAGCAGCCCCACCGGAGAGACCCAGTACTTC; cdr3_aa: CASSPTGETQYF
j_call: TRBJ1-5; v_call: TRBV27; clone_size: .; d_call: TRBD1; cdr3_nt: TGTGCCAGCAGACCAACAGGGGTAGGTAATCAGCCCCAGCATTTT; cdr3_aa: CASRPTGVGNQPQHF
j_call: TRBJ1-2; v_call: TRBV11-2; clone_size: few; d_call: TRBD1; cdr3_nt: TGTGCCAGCAGCTCCGGAAGGGACAGGGGTCAGGATGGCTACACCTTC; cdr3_aa: CASSSGRDRGQDGYTF
j_call: TRBJ2-6; v_call: TRBV28; clone_size: many; d_call: .; cdr3_nt: TGTGCCAGCACTCCTGAGGCGAGGGCCAACGTCCTGACTTTC; cdr3_aa: CASTPEARANVLTF
j_call: TRBJ1-2; v_call: TRBV4-1; clone_size: medium-sized; d_call: .; cdr3_nt: TGCGCCAGCAGCCAAGGGGGAAGCGGGGCCCTATCTGGCTACACCTTC; cdr3_aa: CASSQGGSGALSGYTF
j_call: TRBJ2-7; v_call: TRBV20-1; clone_size: .; d_call: .; cdr3_nt: TGCAGTGCTAGAGACTTAGCCGAGCAGTACTTC; cdr3_aa: CSARDLAEQYF